This entry lists 12 T cell receptor beta chains sequenced from one sample in a study of shared clonotypes between healthy human individuals. Libraries were prepared by immunoSEQ multiplex PCR; TCRdb keeps only in-frame clonotypes and omits some of them. This sample carries around 320,000 clones, about nine tenths of them seen once, and the ten largest clones take around 16%. What was sequenced was memory CD8+ T cells sorted from blood. Specified subset: CD45RO+ cells pooled with CCR7-negative TemRA cells. The source is a man aged 18 to 35 in good health.

This chain connects TRBV15 to TRBJ2-7; TRBD1 matches at 8 bases. With V trimmed by 5 bases and J by 2 bases, 5 bases remained unmatched. This CDR3 spans 14 amino acids. The germline gives CDR1 LNHNV, CDR2 YYDKDF (reference sequence). The CDR3 region is CATSLTGATYEQYF. In DNA, the CDR3 is TGTGCCACCAGCTTGACAGGGGCGACCTACGAGCAGTACTTC.

This chain connects TRBV2 to TRBJ2-7, with D possibly being TRBD2 (5 bases). The CDR3 is 13 residues long. Germline V gene data show CDR1 as SNHLY and CDR2 as FYNNEI. V lost 3 bases to trimming and J lost 1 base, with 7 bases between them. The CDR3 sequence is CASSETTSYEQYF. The CDR3 region has the DNA TGTGCCAGCAGTGAGACTACATCCTACGAGCAGTACTTC.

The chain joins TRBV11-2 to TRBJ2-2; TRBD2 might be the D (5 bases). V was trimmed by 5 bases and J by 4 bases, leaving 11 bases between them. The CDR3 sequence is 14 residues long. Germline CDR1 and CDR2: SGHAT and FQNNGV. Here the CDR3 reads CASSELEITGELFF. Here the CDR3 DNA reads TGTGCCAGCAGCGAACTAGAAATCACCGGGGAGCTGTTTTTT.

The chain uses TRBV6-1 and TRBJ2-7; 11 bases align to TRBD1. The J segment lost 7 bases and the V segment lost 1 base, leaving 6 bases of the junction unmatched. This CDR3 is built from 15 residues. Germline V CDR1 and CDR2: MNHNS, SASEGT. This CDR3 is CASSEDRTGGWEQYF. CDR3 bases: TGTGCCAGCAGTGAAGACAGGACAGGGGGCTGGGAGCAGTACTTC.

The chain recombines TRBV27 with TRBJ1-1; no clear D. The V gene's germline CDR1 is MNHEY and CDR2 SMNVEV (reference sequence). There are 17 residues in the CDR3. The V end was cut by 1 base, the J end by 1 base, with 16 bases between. The CDR3 DNA reads TGTGCCAGCAGTTTATACCCCTTTAGGAAGGGGAACACTGAAGCTTTCTTT. This encodes CASSLYPFRKGNTEAFF.

The V and J genes are TRBV7-3 and TRBJ1-2, with TRBD1 identical over 8 bases. Germline assignment: CDR1 SGHTA and CDR2 FQGTGA. The CDR3 runs 16 residues. J gave up 4 bases and V 1 base, and 8 bases lay outside the gene matches. The CDR3 DNA reads as TGTGCCAGCAGCTTAATGGCAGGGGGCGATATCTATGGCTACACCTTC. Protein sequence: CASSLMAGGDIYGYTF.

This chain joins TRBV10-3 and TRBJ2-3; the D gene is possibly TRBD2 (5 bases). V lost 2 bases and J lost 4, with 13 bases in between. CDR3 length equals 15 residues. Germline CDR1 reads ENHRY; CDR2 reads SYGVKD. The CDR3 region is CAISETVLGADTQYF. CDR3 sequence (DNA): TGTGCCATCAGTGAGACTGTCCTCGGGGCAGATACGCAGTATTTT.

V gene TRBV11-2 combines with J gene TRBJ2-1, with no clear D. Germline lookup yields CDR1 SGHAT and CDR2 FQNNGV. Trimming took 3 bases from V and 0 from J, leaving 15 bases between them. The CDR3 covers 17 residues. The CDR3 loop reads CASSFLAGRSSYNEQFF. The CDR3 nucleotides are TGTGCCAGCAGCTTCTTAGCCGGGCGGAGCTCCTACAATGAGCAGTTCTTC.

This clone appeared a single time. The chain is built from TRBV2 and TRBJ1-5; tentatively, D is TRBD1 (5 bases). The CDR3 totals 13 residues. Trimming took 6 bases from V and 1 from J, leaving 7 bases between them. Germline-derived CDR1 and CDR2 are SNHLY and FYNNEI. The CDR3 loop reads CASSEGSNQPQHF. The CDR3, as DNA: TGTGCCAGCAGCGAGGGGAGCAATCAGCCCCAGCATTTT.

A remark on this clone: The identical CDR3 is also encoded by other nucleotide sequences in the sample. In DNA, the CDR3 is TGTGCCAGCAGTCCGTCCGTAGGAAGCTCCTACAATGAGCAGTTCTTC. The encoded protein is CASSPSVGSSYNEQFF. The genes are TRBV7-6 and TRBJ2-1; no clear D. V lost 6 bases and J 0 bases, leaving 15 bases between the germline ends. The germline CDR1 and CDR2 sequences are SGHVS and FNYEAQ. The CDR3 has 16 residues.

This chain uses TRBV11-2 with TRBJ2-7; D unclear. Germline lookup yields CDR1 SGHAT and CDR2 FQNNGV. The CDR3 extends over 12 amino acids. V gave up 0 bases and J gave up 4 bases, with 4 bases separating them. CDR3: CASSLDLYEQYF. CDR3 nucleotides: TGTGCCAGCAGCTTAGACCTATACGAGCAGTACTTC.

The V gene is TRBV6-1, the J gene TRBJ2-7; TRBD2 matches 8 bases. Germline CDR1 reads MNHNS; CDR2 reads SASEGT. The CDR3 sequence is 14 residues long. The V segment lost 6 bases and the J segment 1 base; nucleotides outside the gene matches: 5. The CDR3 is CASRAGGESYEQYF. CDR3 bases: TGTGCCAGCAGGGCGGGGGGCGAGTCCTACGAGCAGTACTTC.